This TCR beta chain emerged from a study of vaccination and CD4 T cells after COVID-19. Treatment denoted: roughly 10-day PBMC culture with coronavirus spike peptide pools or control peptides (ViraFEST assay). Cultured CD4+ T cell DNA was sequenced using the Oncomine TCR Beta short-read assay. A single record per CDR3 protein comes from TCRdb applying MiXCR to the PCR reads. This sample has 7,000 to 8,500 distinct CDR3 sequences, with approximately 60% found just once. This clonotype was counted between two and nine times. What it recognizes is unknown. Germline V gives CDR1 SEHNR, CDR2 FQNEAQ (reference sequence). Germline trimming cut 3 bases from V and 6 bases from J; bases unmatched to any gene: 2. This CDR3 spans 13 amino acids.

The material sequenced was CD4+ T cells from blood, cultured in vitro. The rearrangement links TRBV7-9 to TRBJ1-1; 9 bases are shared with TRBD1. This clonotype originated in a human donor who had recovered from COVID-19. The CDR3 loop reads CASSLGQGPEAFF. Written as DNA, the CDR3 is TGTGCCAGCAGCTTGGGACAGGGCCCTGAAGCTTTCTTT.